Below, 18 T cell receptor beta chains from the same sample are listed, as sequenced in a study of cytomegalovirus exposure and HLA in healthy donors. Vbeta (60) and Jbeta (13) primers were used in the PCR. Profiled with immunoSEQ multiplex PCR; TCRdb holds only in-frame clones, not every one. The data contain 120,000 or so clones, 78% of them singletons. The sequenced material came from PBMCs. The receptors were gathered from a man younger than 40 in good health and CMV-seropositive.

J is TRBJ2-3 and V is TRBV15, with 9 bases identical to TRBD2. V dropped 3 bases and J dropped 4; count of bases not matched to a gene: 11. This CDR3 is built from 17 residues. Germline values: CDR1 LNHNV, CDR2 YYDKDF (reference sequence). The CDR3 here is CATSREIRLAGPDTQYF. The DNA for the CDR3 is TGTGCCACCAGCAGGGAAATTAGGCTAGCGGGACCAGATACGCAGTATTTT.

CDR3 protein: CASSPGTANEQFF. The CDR3 DNA follows: TGTGCCAGCAGTCCCGGGACAGCTAATGAGCAGTTCTTC. The genes are TRBV27 and TRBJ2-1, with TRBD1 identical over 7 bases. V was pared by 5 bases and J by 7 bases, with 5 bases of the junction left unmatched. CDR1 and CDR2 (germline): MNHEY, SMNVEV (reference sequence). The CDR3 is 13 residues long.

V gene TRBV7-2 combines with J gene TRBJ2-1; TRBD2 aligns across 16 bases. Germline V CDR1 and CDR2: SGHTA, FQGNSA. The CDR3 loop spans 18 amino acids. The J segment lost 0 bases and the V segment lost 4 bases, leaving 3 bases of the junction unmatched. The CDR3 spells CASSWGLAGGSSYNEQFF. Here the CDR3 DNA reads TGTGCCAGCAGCTGGGGACTAGCGGGAGGGAGCTCCTACAATGAGCAGTTCTTC.

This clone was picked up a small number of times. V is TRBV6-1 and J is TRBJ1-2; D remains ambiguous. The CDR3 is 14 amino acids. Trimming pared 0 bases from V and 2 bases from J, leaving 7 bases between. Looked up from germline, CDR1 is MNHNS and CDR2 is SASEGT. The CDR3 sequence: CASSEAILNYGYTF. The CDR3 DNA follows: TGTGCCAGCAGTGAAGCTATCTTAAACTATGGCTACACCTTC.

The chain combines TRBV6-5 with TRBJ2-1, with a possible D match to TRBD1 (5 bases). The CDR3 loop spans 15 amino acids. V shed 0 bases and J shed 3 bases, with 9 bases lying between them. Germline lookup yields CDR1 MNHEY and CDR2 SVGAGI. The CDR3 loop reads CASSYSKGVYNEQFF. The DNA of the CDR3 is TGTGCCAGCAGTTACTCGAAAGGGGTCTACAATGAGCAGTTCTTC.

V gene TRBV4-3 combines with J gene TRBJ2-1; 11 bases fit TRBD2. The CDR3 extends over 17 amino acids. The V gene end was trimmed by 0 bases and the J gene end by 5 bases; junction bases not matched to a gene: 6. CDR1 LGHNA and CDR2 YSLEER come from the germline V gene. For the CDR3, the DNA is TGCGCCAGCAGCCAAGATTGGCTAGCGGGAGGTAACAATGAGCAGTTCTTC. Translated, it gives CASSQDWLAGGNNEQFF.

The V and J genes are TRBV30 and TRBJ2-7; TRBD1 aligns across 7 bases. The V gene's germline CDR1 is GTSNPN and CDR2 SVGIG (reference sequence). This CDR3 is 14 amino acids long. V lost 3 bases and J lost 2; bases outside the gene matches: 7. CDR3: CAWSAGTETYEQYF. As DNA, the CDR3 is TGTGCCTGGAGCGCCGGGACAGAGACCTACGAGCAGTACTTC. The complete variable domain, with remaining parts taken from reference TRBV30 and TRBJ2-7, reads SQTIHQWPATLVQPVGSPLSLECTVEGTSNPNLYWYRQAAGRGLQLLFYSVGIGQISSEVPQNLSASRPQDRQFILSSKKLLLSDSGFYLCAWSAGTETYEQYFGPGTRLTVT.

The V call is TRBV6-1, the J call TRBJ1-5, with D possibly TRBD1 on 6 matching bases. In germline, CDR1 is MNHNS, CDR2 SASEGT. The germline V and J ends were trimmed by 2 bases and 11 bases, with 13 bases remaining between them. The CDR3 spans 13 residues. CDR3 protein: CASSESGVVTQHF. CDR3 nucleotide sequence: TGTGCCAGCAGTGAATCAGGGGTCGTGACCCAGCATTTT.

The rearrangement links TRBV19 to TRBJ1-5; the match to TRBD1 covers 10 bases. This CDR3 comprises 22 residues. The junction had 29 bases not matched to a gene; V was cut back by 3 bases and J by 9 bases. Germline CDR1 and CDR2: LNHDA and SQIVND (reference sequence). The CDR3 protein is CASSMLSPVGTGVGTKKGPQHF. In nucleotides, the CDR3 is TGTGCCAGTAGTATGTTGTCTCCTGTGGGGACAGGGGTTGGAACCAAGAAAGGGCCCCAGCATTTT.

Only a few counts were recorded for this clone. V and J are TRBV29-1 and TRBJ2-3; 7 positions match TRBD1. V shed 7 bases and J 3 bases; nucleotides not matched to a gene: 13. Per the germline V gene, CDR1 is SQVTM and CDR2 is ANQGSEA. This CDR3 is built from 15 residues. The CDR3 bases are TGCAGCGCTGATCCGGGCTCAGGGGGAACAGATACGCAGTATTTT. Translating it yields CSADPGSGGTDTQYF.

The CDR3 DNA reads as TGTGCCAGTACCCAGGCGGGGACAGGGGGATCAGAGACCCAGTACTTC. As protein: CASTQAGTGGSETQYF. The chain recombines TRBV19 with TRBJ2-5, with TRBD1 matching 11 bases. This CDR3 region has 16 residues. Germline lookup yields CDR1 LNHDA and CDR2 SQIVND (reference sequence). V lost 7 bases, J lost 4 bases, and 11 bases stayed unmatched.

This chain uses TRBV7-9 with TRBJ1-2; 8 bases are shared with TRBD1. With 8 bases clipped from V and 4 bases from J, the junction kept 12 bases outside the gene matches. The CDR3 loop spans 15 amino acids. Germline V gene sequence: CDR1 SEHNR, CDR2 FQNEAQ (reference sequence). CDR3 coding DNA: TGTGCCAGCGGGTCTCAGGACAGGGTCGGCTATGGCTACACCTTC. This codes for CASGSQDRVGYGYTF.

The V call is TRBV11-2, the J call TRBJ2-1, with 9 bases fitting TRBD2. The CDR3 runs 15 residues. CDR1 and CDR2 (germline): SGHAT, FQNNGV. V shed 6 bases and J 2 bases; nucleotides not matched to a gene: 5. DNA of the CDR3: TGTGCCAGCAGTCCCGGGACTAGCCCCTACAATGAGCAGTTCTTC. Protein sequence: CASSPGTSPYNEQFF.

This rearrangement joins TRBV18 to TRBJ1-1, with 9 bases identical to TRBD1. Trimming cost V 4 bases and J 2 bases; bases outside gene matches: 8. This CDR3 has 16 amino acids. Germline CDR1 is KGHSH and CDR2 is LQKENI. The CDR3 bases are TGTGCCAGCTCACTTACCCCGGGACAGGGAAACACTGAAGCTTTCTTT. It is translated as CASSLTPGQGNTEAFF.

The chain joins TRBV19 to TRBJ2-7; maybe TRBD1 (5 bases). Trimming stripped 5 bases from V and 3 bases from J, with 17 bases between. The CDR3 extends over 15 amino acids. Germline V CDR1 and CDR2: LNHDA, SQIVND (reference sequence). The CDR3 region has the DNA TGTGCCAGTAGTCCCTCCAAGGGGCGGAGCTACGAGCAGTACTTC. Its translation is CASSPSKGRSYEQYF.

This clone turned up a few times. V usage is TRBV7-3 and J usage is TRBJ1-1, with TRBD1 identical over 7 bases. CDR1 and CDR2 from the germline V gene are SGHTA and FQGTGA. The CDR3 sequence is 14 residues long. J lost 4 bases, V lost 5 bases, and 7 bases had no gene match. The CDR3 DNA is TGTGCCAGCAGCGATACAGGGGATGCCACTGAAGCTTTCTTT. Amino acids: CASSDTGDATEAFF.

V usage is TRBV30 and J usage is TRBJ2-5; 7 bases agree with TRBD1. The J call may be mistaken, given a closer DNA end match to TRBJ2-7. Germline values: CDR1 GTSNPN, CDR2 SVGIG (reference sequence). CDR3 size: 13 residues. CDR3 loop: CAWSGAGGYEQYF. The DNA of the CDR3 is TGTGCCTGGAGCGGAGCAGGGGGCTACGAGCAGTACTTC.

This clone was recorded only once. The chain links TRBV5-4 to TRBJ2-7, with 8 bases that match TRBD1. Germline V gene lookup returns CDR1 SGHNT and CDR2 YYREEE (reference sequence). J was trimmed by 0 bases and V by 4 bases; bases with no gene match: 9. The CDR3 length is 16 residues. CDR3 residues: CASSSQGQVSSYEQYF. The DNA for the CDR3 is TGTGCCAGCAGCAGCCAGGGACAGGTTAGCTCCTACGAGCAGTACTTC.